Given below is one T cell receptor beta chain in context. Its antigen is still unknown. This specimen comes from a study of CXCR3-negative and CXCR3-positive naive CD8 T cells (dated by TCRdb to the late 2010s). About the investigation overall: About 150 million TRB reads were obtained in total, roughly 1.5 +/- 0.3 million reads per library. The TRBV-TRBJ cluster analysis covered naive subsets from a handful of donors and memory cells from 3 donors. The diversity and physicochemical repertoire analyses included around 10 donors pooled from two independent experiments.

Overall study results and their limits: Within the same donor, TRBV-TRBJ usage looked similar between naive CXCR3-negative and CXCR3-positive cells, but memory cells had distinct patterns. Because surface CD5, which has been linked to self-reactivity in mice, was comparable between naive subsets, TCR interaction strength was also inferred from TRB CDR3 physicochemical properties. TRB CDR3s from CXCR3-positive naive cells showed higher hydrophobicity (lower Kidera factor 4), lower energy, and higher strength and volume indices than CXCR3-negative naive cells. Freshly isolated PBMCs were used for most assays because CXCR3 expression went down partially after cryopreservation. Comparably high repertoire diversity was found in both naive subsets, whereas much lower repertoire diversity was found in memory CD8+ T cells.

CDR1 and CDR2 were assigned from the germline V gene (reference sequence) as PRHDT and FYEKMQ. The CDR3, from cysteine to phenylalanine, totals 15 residues. This entry has no DNA. Sequencing used a NextSeq 550. The Human TCR Profiling Kit (MiLaboratory) was used to make UMI-labeled 5' RACE TRB cDNA libraries. The full amount of extracted RNA was used for cDNA synthesis, and the full amount of resulting cDNA was used for PCR amplification. The libraries were made side by side, with each library going through the same number of PCR cycles. From the authors' description of their analysis: With a minimum of two reads required per UMI, MIGEC and MiXCR pulled out about 57,000 +/- 9,900 unique UMI-labeled TRB cDNA molecules from each library. On average, each library contained 40,000 +/- 10,000 functional in-frame TRB CDR3 nucleotide clonotypes without stop codons. After each sample was downsampled to 5000 UMI-labeled TRB molecules, VDJtools was used to calculate diversity metrics such as normalized Shannon-Wiener and Chao1. Clonotype-size-weighted physicochemical properties of the central five CDR3 residues (interaction energy, strength, volume and Kidera factor 4) were computed in VDJtools. TCRdb reprocessed the reads and assigns one entry to each CDR3 protein sequence, leaving out DNA. TCRdb, not the authors, supplied the V and J calls. This sample's table contains around 150,000 distinct CDR3 sequences. The ten largest account for about 0.37% of the sample.

For each CD8+ T cell subset, flow sorting was done in triplicate, and under 350,000 cells per subset went directly into RLT lysis buffer. To keep memory contaminants out, a stringent definition of naive CD8+ T cells was applied: CD45RO-CCR7+CD27+CD95-. Peripheral blood mononuclear cells were isolated from buffy coats by standard density gradient centrifugation. Naive CXCR3-negative and CXCR3-positive CD8+ T cells were flow-sorted on a FACSAria III. Total RNA was extracted from sorted cells with an RNeasy Mini Kit. This chain is built from TRBV13 and TRBJ2-7; TCRdb reports TRBD1, a call that lacks DNA to check it against. The sequence derives from a human donor in good health. Some clones in this sample may be carry-over from other donors' samples. Source material: naive CXCR3+ CD8+ T cells from blood. Read against the paper, the sample's cell subset or site label means: CD45RO-CCR7+CD27+CD95- naive CD8+ T cells expressing CXCR3 (TNR3+). This receptor has the CDR3 CASSQGGPSGFEQYF.